This TCR beta chain was captured in a study of blood T cell repertoires in COVID-19. Study context: Sites across the United States, Italy and Spain contributed samples from acute and convalescent COVID-19. Nucleic acid was either cDNA or gDNA, and it came from T cells, B-cell-depleted T cells, or PBMCs.

Method: immunoSEQ multiplex PCR; TCRdb's copy keeps in-frame clones and lacks some. The sample gives 200,000 to 250,000 clones, around 80% of which show up once; approximately 1.5% is in the top ten. The CDR3 has 16 amino acids. Unmatched junction bases numbered 13, after V lost 1 base and J lost 12 bases. The germline V gene encodes CDR1 LGHNA and CDR2 YSLEER. The V call is TRBV4-3, the J call TRBJ2-1; TRBD2 aligns across 9 bases. This sequence was found in a woman in her forties who had recovered from COVID-19. Sequenced material: peripheral blood. CDR3 bases: TGCGCCAGCAGCCAAGTTCGGGCGGGGGGGCCGGTTCGGCAGTTCTTC. As protein: CASSQVRAGGPVRQFF.